This TCR beta chain was sequenced during a study of blood T cell repertoires in COVID-19. Overall study: Specimens from acute and convalescent COVID-19 originated in the United States, Italy and Spain. Sample material is recorded as cDNA or gDNA derived from T cells, B-cell-depleted T cells, or PBMCs.

Cohort placement rested on clinical history that participants reported themselves. Contact with a PCR-confirmed or clinician-diagnosed COVID-19 case occurred within 2 weeks of entry. The CDR3 runs 17 residues. Germline V lookup: CDR1 LNHDA, CDR2 SQIVND (reference sequence). After removal of 6 bases from V and 6 bases from J, the junction contained 11 bases not matched to a gene. TCRdb keeps only in-frame clones here, not all; method: immunoSEQ multiplex PCR. The table lists about 160,000 clones, about 85% of them singletons. This chain connects TRBV19 to TRBJ2-5, with 15 bases identical to TRBD2. Sequencing was carried out using PBMCs or T cells enriched from blood (not recorded which). The sequence came from a woman aged 40 to 55 who had been exposed to COVID-19. The CDR3 loop is CASSWTSGGASSQTQYF. CDR3 nucleotides: TGTGCCAGTAGCTGGACTAGCGGGGGGGCGAGTTCCCAGACCCAGTACTTC.